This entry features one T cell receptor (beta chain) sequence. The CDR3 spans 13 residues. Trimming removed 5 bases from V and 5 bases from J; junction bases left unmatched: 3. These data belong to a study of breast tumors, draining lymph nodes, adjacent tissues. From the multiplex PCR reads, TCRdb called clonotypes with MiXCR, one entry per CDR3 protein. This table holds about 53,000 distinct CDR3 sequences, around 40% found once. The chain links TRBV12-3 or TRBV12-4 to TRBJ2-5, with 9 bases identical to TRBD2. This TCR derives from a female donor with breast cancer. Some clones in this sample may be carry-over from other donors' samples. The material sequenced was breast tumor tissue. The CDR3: CASSGGTSETQYF. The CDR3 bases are TGTGCCAGCAGTGGGGGGACTAGCGAGACCCAGTACTTC.